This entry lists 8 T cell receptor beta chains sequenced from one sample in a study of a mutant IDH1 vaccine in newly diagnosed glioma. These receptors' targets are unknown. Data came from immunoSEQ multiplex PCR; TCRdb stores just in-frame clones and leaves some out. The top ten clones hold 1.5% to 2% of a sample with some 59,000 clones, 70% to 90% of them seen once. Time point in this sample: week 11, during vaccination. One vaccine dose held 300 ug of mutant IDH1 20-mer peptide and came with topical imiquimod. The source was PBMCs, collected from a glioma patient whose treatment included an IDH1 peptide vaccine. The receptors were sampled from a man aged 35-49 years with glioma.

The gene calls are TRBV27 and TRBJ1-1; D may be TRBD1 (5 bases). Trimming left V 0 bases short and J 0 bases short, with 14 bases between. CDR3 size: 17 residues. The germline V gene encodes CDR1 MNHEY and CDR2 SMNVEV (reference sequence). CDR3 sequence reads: CASSLSRGRSMNTEAFF. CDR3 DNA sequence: TGTGCCAGCAGTTTATCGCGGGGCAGAAGTATGAACACTGAAGCTTTCTTT.

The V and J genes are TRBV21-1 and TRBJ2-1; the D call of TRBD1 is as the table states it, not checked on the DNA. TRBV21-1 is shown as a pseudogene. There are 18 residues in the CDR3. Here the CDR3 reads CASSTTLSDRGVADEQFF. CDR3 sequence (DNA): TGTGCCAGCAGCACGACCCTCTCGGACAGGGGGGTAGCGGATGAGCAGTTCTTC.

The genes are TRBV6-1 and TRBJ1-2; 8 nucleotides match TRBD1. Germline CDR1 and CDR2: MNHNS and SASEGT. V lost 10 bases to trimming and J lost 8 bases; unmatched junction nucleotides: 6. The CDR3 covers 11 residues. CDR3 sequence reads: CANQGAWGYTF. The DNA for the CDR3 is TGTGCCAACCAGGGGGCCTGGGGCTACACCTTC.

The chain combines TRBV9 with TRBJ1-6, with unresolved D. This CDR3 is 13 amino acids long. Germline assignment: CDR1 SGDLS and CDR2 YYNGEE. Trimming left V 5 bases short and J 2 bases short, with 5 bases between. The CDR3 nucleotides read TGTGCCAGCAGGAGGACCTATAATTCACCCCTCCACTTT. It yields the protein CASRRTYNSPLHF.

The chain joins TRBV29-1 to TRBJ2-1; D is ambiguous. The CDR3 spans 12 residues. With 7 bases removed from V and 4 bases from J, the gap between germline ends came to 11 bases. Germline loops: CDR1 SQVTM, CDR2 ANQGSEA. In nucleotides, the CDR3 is TGCAGCGCCGCGCAGGAGTACAATGAGCAGTTCTTC. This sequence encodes CSAAQEYNEQFF.

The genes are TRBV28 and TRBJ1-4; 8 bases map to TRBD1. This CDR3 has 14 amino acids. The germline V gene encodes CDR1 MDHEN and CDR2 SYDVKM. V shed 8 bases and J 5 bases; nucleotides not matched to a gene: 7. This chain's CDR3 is CASLGPGGNEKLFF. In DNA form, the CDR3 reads TGTGCCAGCCTCGGGCCAGGGGGCAATGAAAAACTGTTTTTT.

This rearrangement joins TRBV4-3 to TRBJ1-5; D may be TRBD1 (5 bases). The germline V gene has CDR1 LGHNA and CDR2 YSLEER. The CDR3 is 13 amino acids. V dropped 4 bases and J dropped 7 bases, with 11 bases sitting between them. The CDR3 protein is CASSPSGGQPQHF. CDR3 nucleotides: TGCGCCAGCAGCCCCTCCGGGGGACAGCCCCAGCATTTT.

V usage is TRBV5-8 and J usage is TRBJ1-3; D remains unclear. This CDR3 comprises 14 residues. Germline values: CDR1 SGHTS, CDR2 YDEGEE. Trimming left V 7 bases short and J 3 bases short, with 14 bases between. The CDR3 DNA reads TGTGCCAGCGCCGACCGGGGAGGTGGAAACACCATATATTTT. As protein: CASADRGGGNTIYF.